The T cell receptor beta chain described here comes from a study of early T cells in non-severe SARS-CoV-2 infection. Study-wide background: Chains were unpaired, as sequencing was done on bulk RNA from unsorted whole blood.

General study findings and limits: In VDJdb matching, anti-spike CD8 responses were favored while private and CD4 specificities went missing.

Germline CDR1 is KGHDR and CDR2 is SFDVKD. V gave up 10 bases and J gave up 8 bases; unmatched junction bases: 4. The CDR3 loop spans 13 amino acids. Individual cDNA molecules were tagged with unique molecular identifiers, the study reported. TCRdb fed the 5' RACE reads into MiXCR, producing one record per CDR3 protein. This table holds 45,000 to 60,000 distinct CDR3 sequences, 6.5% to 8.5% found once. Only a few counts were recorded for this clonotype. The antigen remains undetermined. This rearrangement joins TRBV24-1 to TRBJ2-1, with TRBD2 matching over 13 bases. Specimen: whole blood. This clonotype was obtained from an adult who was a healthcare worker with PCR-confirmed SARS-CoV-2 infection or an uninfected control (not recorded which). CDR3 in DNA: TGTGCCACAGGGACTAGCGGGGTAGATGAGCAGTTCTTC. Translating gives CATGTSGVDEQFF.